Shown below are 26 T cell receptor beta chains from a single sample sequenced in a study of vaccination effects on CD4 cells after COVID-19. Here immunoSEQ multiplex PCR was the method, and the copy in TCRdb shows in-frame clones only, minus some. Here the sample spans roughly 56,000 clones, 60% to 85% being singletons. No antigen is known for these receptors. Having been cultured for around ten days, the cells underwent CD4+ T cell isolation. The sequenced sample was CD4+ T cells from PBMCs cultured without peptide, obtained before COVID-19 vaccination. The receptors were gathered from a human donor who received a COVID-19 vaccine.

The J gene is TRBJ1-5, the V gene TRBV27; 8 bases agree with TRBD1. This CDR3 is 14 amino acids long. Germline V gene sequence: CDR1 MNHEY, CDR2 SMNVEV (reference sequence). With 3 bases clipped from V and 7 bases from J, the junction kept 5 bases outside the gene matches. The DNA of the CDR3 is TGTGCCAGCAGTTTCCAGGGGGCGCGGCAGCCCCAGCATTTT. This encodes CASSFQGARQPQHF.

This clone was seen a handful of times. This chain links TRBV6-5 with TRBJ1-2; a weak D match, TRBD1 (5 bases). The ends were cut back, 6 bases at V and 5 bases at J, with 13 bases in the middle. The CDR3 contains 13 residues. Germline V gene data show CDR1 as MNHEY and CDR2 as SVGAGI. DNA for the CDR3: TGTGCCAGCAGCTGGGACCGACTTTATGGCTACACCTTC. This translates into CASSWDRLYGYTF.

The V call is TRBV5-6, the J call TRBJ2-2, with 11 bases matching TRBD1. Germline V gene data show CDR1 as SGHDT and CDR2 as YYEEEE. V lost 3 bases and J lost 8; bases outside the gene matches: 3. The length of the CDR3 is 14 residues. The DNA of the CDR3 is TGTGCCAGCAGCTCCGGACAGGGGGCTGGGGAGCTGTTTTTT. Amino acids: CASSSGQGAGELFF.

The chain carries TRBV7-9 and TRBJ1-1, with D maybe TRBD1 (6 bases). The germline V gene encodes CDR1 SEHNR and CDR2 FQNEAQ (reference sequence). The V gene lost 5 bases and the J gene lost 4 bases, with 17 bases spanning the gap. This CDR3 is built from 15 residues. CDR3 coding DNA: TGTGCCAGCAGCATAACTACAGGAGGGGGCACTGAAGCTTTCTTT. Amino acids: CASSITTGGGTEAFF.

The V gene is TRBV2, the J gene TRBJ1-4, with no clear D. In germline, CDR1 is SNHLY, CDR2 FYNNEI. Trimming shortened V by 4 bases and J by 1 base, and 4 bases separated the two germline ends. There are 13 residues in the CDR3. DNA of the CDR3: TGTGCCAGCAGTGCCGGAACTAATGAAAAACTGTTTTTT. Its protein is CASSAGTNEKLFF.

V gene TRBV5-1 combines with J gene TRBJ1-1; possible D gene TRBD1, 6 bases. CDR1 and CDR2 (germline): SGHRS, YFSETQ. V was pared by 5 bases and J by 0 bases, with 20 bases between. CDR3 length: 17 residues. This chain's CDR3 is CASSRPPGQVLNTEAFF. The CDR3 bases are TGCGCCAGCAGTCGGCCTCCGGGACAAGTATTGAACACTGAAGCTTTCTTT.

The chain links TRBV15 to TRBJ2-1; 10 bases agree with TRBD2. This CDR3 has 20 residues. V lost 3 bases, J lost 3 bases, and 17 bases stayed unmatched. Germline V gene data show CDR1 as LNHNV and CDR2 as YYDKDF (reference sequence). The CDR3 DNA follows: TGTGCCACCAGCAGTCAAATCGGGGCTAGCGGGGGCGTGATCTACAATGAGCAGTTCTTC. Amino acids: CATSSQIGASGGVIYNEQFF.

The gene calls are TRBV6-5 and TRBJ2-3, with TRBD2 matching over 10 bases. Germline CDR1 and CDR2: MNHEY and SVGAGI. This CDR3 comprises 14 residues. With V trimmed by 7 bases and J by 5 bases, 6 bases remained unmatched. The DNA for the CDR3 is TGTGCCAGCAAGGAGAGCGGGGGGGTAGATACGCAGTATTTT. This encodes CASKESGGVDTQYF.

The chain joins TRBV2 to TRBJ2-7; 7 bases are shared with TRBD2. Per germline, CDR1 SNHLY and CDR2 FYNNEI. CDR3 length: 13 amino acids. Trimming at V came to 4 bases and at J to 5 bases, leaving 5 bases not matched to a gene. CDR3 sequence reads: CASSVGGRNEQYV. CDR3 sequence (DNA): TGTGCCAGCAGTGTGGGGGGGAGGAACGAGCAGTACGTC.

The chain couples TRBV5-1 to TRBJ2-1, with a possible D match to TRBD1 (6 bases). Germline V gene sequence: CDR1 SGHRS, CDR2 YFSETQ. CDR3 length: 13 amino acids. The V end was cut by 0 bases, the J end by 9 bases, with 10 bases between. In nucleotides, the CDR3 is TGCGCCAGCAGCTTGGACAGGGCGGCTGAGCAGTTCTTC. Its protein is CASSLDRAAEQFF. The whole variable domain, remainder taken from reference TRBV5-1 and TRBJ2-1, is KAGVTQTPRYLIKTRGQQVTLSCSPISGHRSVSWYQQTPGQGLQFLFEYFSETQRNKGNFPGRFSGRQFSNSRSEMNVSTLELGDSALYLCASSLDRAAEQFFGPGTRLTVL.

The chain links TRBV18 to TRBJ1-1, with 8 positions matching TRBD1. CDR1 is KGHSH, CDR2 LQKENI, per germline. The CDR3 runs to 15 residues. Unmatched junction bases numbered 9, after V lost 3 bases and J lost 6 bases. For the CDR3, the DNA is TGTGCCAGCTCACCCCGGACAGGGCCTACCCCTGAAGCTTTCTTT. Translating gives CASSPRTGPTPEAFF.

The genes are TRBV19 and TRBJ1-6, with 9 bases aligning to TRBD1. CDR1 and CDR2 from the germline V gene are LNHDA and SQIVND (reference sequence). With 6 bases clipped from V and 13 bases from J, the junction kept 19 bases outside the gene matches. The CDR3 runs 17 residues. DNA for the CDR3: TGTGCCAGTAGCACTGCGAAGACCGGGACAGGGACGTCGCCCCTCCACTTT. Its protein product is CASSTAKTGTGTSPLHF.

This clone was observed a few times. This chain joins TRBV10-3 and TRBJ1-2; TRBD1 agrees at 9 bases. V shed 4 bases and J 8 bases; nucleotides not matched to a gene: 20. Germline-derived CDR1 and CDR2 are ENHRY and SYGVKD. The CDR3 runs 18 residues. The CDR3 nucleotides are TGTGCCATCAGTGTCATATTGAGACAGGGGGATGCTATCTTCGGCTACACCTTC. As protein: CAISVILRQGDAIFGYTF.

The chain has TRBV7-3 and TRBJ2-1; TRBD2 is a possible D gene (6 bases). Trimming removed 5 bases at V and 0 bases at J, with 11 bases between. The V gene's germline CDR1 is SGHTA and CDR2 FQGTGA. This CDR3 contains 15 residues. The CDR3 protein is CASSPFGGSYNEQFF. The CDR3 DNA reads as TGTGCCAGCAGCCCATTCGGGGGCTCCTACAATGAGCAGTTCTTC.

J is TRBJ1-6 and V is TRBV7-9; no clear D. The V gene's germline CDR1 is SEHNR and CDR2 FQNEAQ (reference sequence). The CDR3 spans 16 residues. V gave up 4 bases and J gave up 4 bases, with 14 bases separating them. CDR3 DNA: TGTGCCAGCAGCTCCCTGACGACGGCTTATAATTCACCCCTCCACTTT. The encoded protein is CASSSLTTAYNSPLHF.

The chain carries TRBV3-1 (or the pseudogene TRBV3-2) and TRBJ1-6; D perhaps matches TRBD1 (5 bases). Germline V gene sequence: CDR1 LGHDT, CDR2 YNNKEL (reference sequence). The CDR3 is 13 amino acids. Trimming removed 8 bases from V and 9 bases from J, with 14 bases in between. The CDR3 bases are TGTGCCAGCGGACCGGGACCCGCTTCACCCCTCCACTTT. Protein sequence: CASGPGPASPLHF.

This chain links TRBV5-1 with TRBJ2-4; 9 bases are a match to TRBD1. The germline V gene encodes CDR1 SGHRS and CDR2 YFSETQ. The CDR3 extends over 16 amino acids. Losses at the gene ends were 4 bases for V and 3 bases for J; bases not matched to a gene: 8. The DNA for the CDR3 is TGCGCCAGCAGCCCGACCGTGACAGGGGGCAAAAACATTCAGTACTTC. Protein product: CASSPTVTGGKNIQYF. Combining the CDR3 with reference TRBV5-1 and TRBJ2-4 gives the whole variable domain KAGVTQTPRYLIKTRGQQVTLSCSPISGHRSVSWYQQTPGQGLQFLFEYFSETQRNKGNFPGRFSGRQFSNSRSEMNVSTLELGDSALYLCASSPTVTGGKNIQYFGAGTRLSVL.

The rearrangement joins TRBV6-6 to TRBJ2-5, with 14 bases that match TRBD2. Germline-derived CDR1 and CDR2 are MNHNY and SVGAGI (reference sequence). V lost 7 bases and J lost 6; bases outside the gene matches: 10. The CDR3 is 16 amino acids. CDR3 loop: CASIQTGTSGGKTQYF. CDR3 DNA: TGTGCCAGCATTCAAACCGGGACTAGCGGGGGAAAGACCCAGTACTTC.

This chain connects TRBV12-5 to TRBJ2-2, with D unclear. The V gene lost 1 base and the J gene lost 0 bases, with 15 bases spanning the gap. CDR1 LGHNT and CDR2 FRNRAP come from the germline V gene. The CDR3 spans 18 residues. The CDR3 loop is CASGLDRRQAANTGELFF. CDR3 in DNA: TGTGCTAGTGGTTTGGATAGGCGACAAGCCGCGAACACCGGGGAGCTGTTTTTT. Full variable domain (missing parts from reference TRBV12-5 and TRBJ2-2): DARVTQTPRHKVTEMGQEVTMRCQPILGHNTVFWYRQTMMQGLELLAYFRNRAPLDDSGMPKDRFSAEMPDATLATLKIQPSEPRDSAVYFCASGLDRRQAANTGELFFGEGSRLTVL.

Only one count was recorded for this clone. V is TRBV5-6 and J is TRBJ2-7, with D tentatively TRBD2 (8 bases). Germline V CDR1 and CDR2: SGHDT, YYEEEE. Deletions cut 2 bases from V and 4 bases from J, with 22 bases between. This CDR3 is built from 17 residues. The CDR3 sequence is CASSFRGVLSGGYEQYV. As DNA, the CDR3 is TGTGCCAGCAGCTTCAGGGGGGTGTTGAGCGGGGGTTACGAGCAGTACGTC.

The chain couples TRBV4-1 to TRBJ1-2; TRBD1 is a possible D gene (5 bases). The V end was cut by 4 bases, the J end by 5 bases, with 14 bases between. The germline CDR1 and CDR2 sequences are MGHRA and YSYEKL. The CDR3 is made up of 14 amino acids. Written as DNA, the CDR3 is TGCGCCAGCAGCCTCCCCGGGGCAGGGTATGGCTACACCTTC. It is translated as CASSLPGAGYGYTF.

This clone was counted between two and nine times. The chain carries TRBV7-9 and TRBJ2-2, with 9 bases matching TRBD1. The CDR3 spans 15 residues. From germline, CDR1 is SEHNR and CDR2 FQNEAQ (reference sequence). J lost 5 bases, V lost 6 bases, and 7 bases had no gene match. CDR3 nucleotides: TGTGCCAGCAGTGACGGGACAGGGCCAACCGGGGAGCTGTTTTTT. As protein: CASSDGTGPTGELFF. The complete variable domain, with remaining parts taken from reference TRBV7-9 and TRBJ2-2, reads DTGVSQNPRHKITKRGQNVTFRCDPISEHNRLYWYRQTLGQGPEFLTYFQNEAQLEKSRLLSDRFSAERPKGSFSTLEIQRTEQGDSAMYLCASSDGTGPTGELFFGEGSRLTVL.

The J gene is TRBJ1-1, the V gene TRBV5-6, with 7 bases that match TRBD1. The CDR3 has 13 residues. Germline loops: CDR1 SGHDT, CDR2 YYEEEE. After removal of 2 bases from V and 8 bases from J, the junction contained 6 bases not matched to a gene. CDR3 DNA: TGTGCCAGCAGCTTTCCGGGACAGAGAGAAGCTTTCTTT. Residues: CASSFPGQREAFF.

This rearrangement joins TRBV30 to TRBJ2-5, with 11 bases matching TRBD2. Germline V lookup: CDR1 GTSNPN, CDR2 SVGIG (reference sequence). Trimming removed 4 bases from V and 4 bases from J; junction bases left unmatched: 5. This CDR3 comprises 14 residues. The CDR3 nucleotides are TGTGCCTGGAATATAGCGGGGGGGCGAGAGACCCAGTACTTC. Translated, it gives CAWNIAGGRETQYF.

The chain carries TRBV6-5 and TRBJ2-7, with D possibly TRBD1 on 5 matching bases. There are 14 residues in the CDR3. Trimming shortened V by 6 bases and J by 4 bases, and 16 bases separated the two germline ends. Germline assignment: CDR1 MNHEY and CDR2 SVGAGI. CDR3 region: CASRGFSNRYEQYV. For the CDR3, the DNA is TGTGCCAGCAGAGGCTTTTCAAACAGGTACGAGCAGTACGTC.

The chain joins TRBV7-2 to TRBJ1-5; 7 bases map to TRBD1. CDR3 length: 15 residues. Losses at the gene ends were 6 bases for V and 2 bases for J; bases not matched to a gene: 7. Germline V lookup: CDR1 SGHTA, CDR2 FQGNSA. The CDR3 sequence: CASSSQQGGNQPQHF. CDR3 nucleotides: TGTGCCAGCAGTTCTCAGCAGGGGGGCAATCAGCCCCAGCATTTT.